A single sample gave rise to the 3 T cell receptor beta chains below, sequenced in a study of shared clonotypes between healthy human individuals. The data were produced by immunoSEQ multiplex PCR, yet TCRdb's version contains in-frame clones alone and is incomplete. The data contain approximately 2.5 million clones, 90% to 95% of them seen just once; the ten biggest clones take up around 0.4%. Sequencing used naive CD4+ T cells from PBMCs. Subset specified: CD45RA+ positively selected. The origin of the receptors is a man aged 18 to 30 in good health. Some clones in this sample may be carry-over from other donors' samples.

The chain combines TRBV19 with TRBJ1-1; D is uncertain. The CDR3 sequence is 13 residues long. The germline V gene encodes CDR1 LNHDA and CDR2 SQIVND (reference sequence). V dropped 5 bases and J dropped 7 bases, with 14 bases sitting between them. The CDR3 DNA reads TGTGCCAGTAGTCCCGGACCGCAGGTTGAAGCTTTCTTT. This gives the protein CASSPGPQVEAFF.

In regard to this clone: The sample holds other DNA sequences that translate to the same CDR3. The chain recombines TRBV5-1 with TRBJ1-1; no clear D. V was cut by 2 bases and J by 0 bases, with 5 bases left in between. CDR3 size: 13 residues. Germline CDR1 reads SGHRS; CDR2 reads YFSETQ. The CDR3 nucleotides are TGCGCCAGCAGCTTTGGCATGAACACTGAAGCTTTCTTT. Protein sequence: CASSFGMNTEAFF.

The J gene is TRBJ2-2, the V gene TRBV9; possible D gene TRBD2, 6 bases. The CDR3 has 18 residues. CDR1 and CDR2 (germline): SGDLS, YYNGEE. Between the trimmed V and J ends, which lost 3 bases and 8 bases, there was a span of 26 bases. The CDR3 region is CASSAHPGARELRGELFF. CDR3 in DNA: TGTGCCAGCAGCGCCCATCCCGGGGCCCGGGAGCTTAGGGGGGAGCTGTTTTTT.